One sample yielded the 2 T cell receptor beta chains listed below, sequenced in a study of cytomegalovirus exposure and HLA in healthy donors. The PCR had 60 Vbeta and 13 Jbeta primers. The data were produced by immunoSEQ multiplex PCR, yet TCRdb's version contains in-frame clones alone and is incomplete. The sample holds some 170,000 clones; about four fifths are singletons and the top ten take roughly 4.9%. Material for sequencing was PBMCs. The source is a woman aged 18-29 years in good health and CMV-seropositive.

The CDR3 DNA reads as TGTGCCAGCAGCGTAGGACTAGCGAACACCGGGGAGCTGTTTTTT. Amino acid sequence: CASSVGLANTGELFF. The chain has TRBV7-6 and TRBJ2-2; 7 bases fit TRBD2. The CDR3 is made up of 15 amino acids. Germline assignment: CDR1 SGHVS and CDR2 FNYEAQ. J was trimmed by 0 bases and V by 5 bases; bases with no gene match: 3.

The chain links TRBV11-2 to TRBJ2-7, with TRBD1 matching 10 bases. After removal of 1 base from V and 4 bases from J, the junction contained 10 bases not matched to a gene. The CDR3 totals 17 residues. Germline V gene lookup returns CDR1 SGHAT and CDR2 FQNNGV. The DNA for the CDR3 is TGTGCCAGCAGCTTAGCCGGAAGGACAGGGGGAGGGTACGAGCAGTACTTC. Protein sequence: CASSLAGRTGGGYEQYF.